The T cell receptor (beta chain) described here comes from a study of OX40 agonist ivuxolimab in advanced cancers. The junction had 9 bases not matched to a gene; V was cut back by 1 base and J by 7 bases. Germline CDR1 reads MNHEY; CDR2 reads SMNVEV (reference sequence). The CDR3 length is 16 residues. The table came from immunoSEQ multiplex PCR; TCRdb's copy has only in-frame clones and leaves some out. The sample comprises 95,000 to 150,000 clones, 85% to 95% of which are singletons, and around 0.81% rests with the top ten. This clone was seen a few times. Sequencing was performed on CD4+ or CD8+ T cells sorted from blood, taken in a trial of the OX40 agonist ivuxolimab. The sequence was obtained from an adult with an advanced solid tumor such as melanoma, head and neck, liver or kidney cancer. V gene TRBV27 combines with J gene TRBJ2-1; 8 nucleotides agree with TRBD1. The CDR3: CASSLWGTGGLNEQFF. The CDR3 DNA reads as TGTGCCAGCAGTTTATGGGGGACAGGAGGTTTGAATGAGCAGTTCTTC.